Each of the 8 T cell receptor beta chains below was sequenced from the same sample in a study of blood T cell repertoires in COVID-19. TCRdb's table, derived via immunoSEQ multiplex PCR, lists solely in-frame clones and lacks some. The sample includes about 100,000 clones, 87% of them seen just once. The sequenced material came from peripheral blood. The receptors were sampled from a man aged 45-65 years with active COVID-19.

The J gene is TRBJ1-5, the V gene TRBV18, with 7 bases aligning to TRBD1. V dropped 6 bases and J dropped 7; count of bases not matched to a gene: 6. CDR3 length: 13 residues. Germline CDR1 reads KGHSH; CDR2 reads LQKENI. The chain's CDR3 is CASSQGQEQPQHF. In nucleotides, the CDR3 is TGTGCCAGCTCGCAAGGACAGGAACAGCCCCAGCATTTT.

This chain joins TRBV12-5 and TRBJ1-1; possibly TRBD1 for D (6 bases). CDR1 and CDR2 from the germline V gene are LGHNT and FRNRAP. The CDR3 consists of 16 residues. The germline V and J ends were trimmed by 0 bases and 11 bases, with 22 bases remaining between them. This CDR3 reads CASGLVVARGGWKAFF. CDR3 in DNA: TGTGCTAGTGGTTTGGTAGTAGCGAGGGGGGGTTGGAAGGCTTTCTTT.

The genes are TRBV6-6 and TRBJ2-7; TRBD1 might be the D (5 bases). This CDR3 contains 11 residues. V was pared by 11 bases and J by 3 bases, with 11 bases between. The V gene's germline CDR1 is MNHNY and CDR2 SVGAGI (reference sequence). The CDR3 sequence: CAGQGRYEQYF. The CDR3 nucleotides read TGTGCCGGGCAGGGCCGCTACGAGCAGTACTTC.

The J gene is TRBJ2-1, the V gene TRBV4-3, with TRBD2 identical over 7 bases. This CDR3 comprises 20 residues. CDR1 and CDR2 (germline): LGHNA, YSLEER. V gave up 0 bases and J gave up 0 bases; unmatched junction bases: 14. This chain's CDR3 is CASSQDDLGVSGSSYNEQFF. The CDR3 DNA reads as TGCGCCAGCAGCCAAGACGACCTAGGGGTTAGCGGGTCCTCCTACAATGAGCAGTTCTTC.

This chain connects TRBV2 to TRBJ2-3, with TRBD2 as a possible D gene (6 bases). CDR3 length equals 15 residues. V was cut by 4 bases and J by 4 bases, with 15 bases left in between. Germline CDR1 reads SNHLY; CDR2 reads FYNNEI. This CDR3 reads CASSVDGGMSDTQYF. The CDR3 DNA is TGTGCCAGCAGTGTTGACGGGGGTATGTCAGATACGCAGTATTTT.

The chain uses TRBV10-3 and TRBJ2-1; possible D gene TRBD1, 6 bases. V lost 3 bases to trimming and J lost 6 bases, with 15 bases between them. There are 15 residues in the CDR3. Germline CDR1 reads ENHRY; CDR2 reads SYGVKD. Here the CDR3 reads CAISDAGQQGNEQFF. The CDR3 DNA reads as TGTGCCATCAGTGATGCAGGACAGCAAGGCAATGAGCAGTTCTTC.

This sequence joins TRBV5-1 and TRBJ1-1, with TRBD1 as a possible D gene (6 bases). This CDR3 is built from 14 residues. Trimming left V 5 bases short and J 1 base short, with 12 bases between. CDR1 and CDR2 (germline): SGHRS, YFSETQ. CDR3 DNA sequence: TGCGCCAGCAGTCCCCGAGGGGGGAACACTGAAGCTTTCTTT. Translating it yields CASSPRGGNTEAFF.

This clone was found a few times. J is TRBJ1-2 and V is TRBV4-2, with a possible D match to TRBD1 (5 bases). Germline V CDR1 and CDR2: LGHNA, YNFKEQ. This CDR3 has 13 amino acids. V lost 1 base and J 8 bases, leaving 11 bases between the germline ends. CDR3 residues: CASSQGQGRGYTF. The CDR3 coding sequence is TGTGCCAGCAGCCAAGGGCAGGGAAGGGGCTACACCTTC.